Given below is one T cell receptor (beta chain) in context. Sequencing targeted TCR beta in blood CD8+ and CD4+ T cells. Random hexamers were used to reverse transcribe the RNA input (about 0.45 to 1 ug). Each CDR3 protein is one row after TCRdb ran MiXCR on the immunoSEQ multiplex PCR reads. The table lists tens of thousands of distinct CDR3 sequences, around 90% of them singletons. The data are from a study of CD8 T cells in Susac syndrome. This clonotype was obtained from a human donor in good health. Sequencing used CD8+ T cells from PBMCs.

CDR3 nucleotides: TGTGCCAGCAGTCCCCGGACTAGCGGGAACACCGGGGAGCTGTTTTTT. Amino acids: CASSPRTSGNTGELFF. V and J are TRBV27 and TRBJ2-2; 10 nucleotides agree with TRBD2. Germline CDR1 and CDR2: MNHEY and SMNVEV (reference sequence). The CDR3 is made up of 16 amino acids. The trim removed 5 bases at V and 1 base at J, leaving 4 bases unmatched.